This TCR beta chain was captured by sequencing in a study of blood T cell repertoires in COVID-19. About the study: Sites in the United States, Italy and Spain provided acute and convalescent COVID-19 samples. T cells, B-cell-depleted T cells, or PBMCs supplied cDNA or gDNA.

Per the study methods: Cell counts per sample came from amplifying reference gene primers. Sequencing used immunoSEQ multiplex PCR; TCRdb keeps in-frame clones, though not all of them. V, J and clone size reflect that table, while D and trimming were determined from the DNA. The sample gives about 49,000 clones, approximately 90% of which show up once; roughly 13% is in the top ten. This receptor was obtained from a man aged 80 or over with acute or convalescent COVID-19. Material: peripheral blood.

Written as DNA, the CDR3 is TGTGCCAGCAGAACCGGGACTAGCAGCACCGGGGAGCTGTTTTTT. It is translated as CASRTGTSSTGELFF. The chain uses TRBV6-5 and TRBJ2-2; 9 bases line up with TRBD2. Germline V CDR1 and CDR2: MNHEY, SVGAGI. V lost 6 bases, J lost 4 bases, and 6 bases stayed unmatched. There are 15 residues in the CDR3.